The entry below describes one T cell receptor beta chain. What it recognizes is unknown. This sample is drawn from a study of cytomegalovirus exposure and HLA in healthy donors. The study's findings and limits: Later analysis indicated greater clonal expansion among HLA-associated TCR beta chains than among equally common other chains.

PCR amplification relied on 60 Vbeta primers (plus 13 Jbeta primers). The repertoire was sequenced with immunoSEQ multiplex PCR; TCRdb's copy has only in-frame clones and lacks some. Here the sample spans under 200,000 clones, roughly 80% being singletons. Sequencing was carried out using PBMCs. The clonotype comes from a man aged 35 to 55 in good health and CMV-seronegative.

In nucleotides, the CDR3 is TGCGCCAGCAGCTCTTCAACAGGGAGGGGCTATGGCTACACCTTC. This encodes CASSSSTGRGYGYTF. The genes are TRBV5-1 and TRBJ1-2, with D maybe TRBD1 (6 bases). The length of the CDR3 is 15 residues. The germline V and J ends were trimmed by 3 bases and 4 bases, with 16 bases remaining between them. Germline-derived CDR1 and CDR2 are SGHRS and YFSETQ.